This entry is about one TCR beta chain. What it binds is not known. This table comes from immunoSEQ multiplex PCR, and its TCRdb copy is limited to in-frame clones, with some not included. The data contain approximately 120,000 clones, 70% to 85% of them singletons. The data originate from a study of T cell responses to AZD1222 COVID-19 vaccine. Regarding the study as a whole: The sample set comprised mostly white British donors with more females, and clonal diversity was possibly underestimated. Spike as a whole was targeted by vaccine-associated CD4 TCRs, dominant at 160-218 and 743-854.

Germline V lookup: CDR1 SGHTA, CDR2 FQGTGA. V was clipped by 6 bases and J by 10 bases, with 10 bases between them. The CDR3 has 11 residues. The chain couples TRBV7-3 to TRBJ2-1; D gene ambiguous. This specimen consisted of peripheral blood, obtained 28 days after the second AZD1222 dose. The clonotype was recovered from an adult who received the AZD1222 COVID-19 vaccine. This CDR3 is CASSHNGEQFF. Here the CDR3 DNA reads TGTGCCAGCAGTCATAACGGGGAGCAGTTCTTC. Full variable domain (remainder filled in from reference TRBV7-3 and TRBJ2-1): GAGVSQTPSNKVTEKGKYVELRCDPISGHTALYWYRQSLGQGPEFLIYFQGTGAADDSGLPNDRFFAVRPEGSVSTLKIQRTERGDSAVYLCASSHNGEQFFGPGTRLTVL.